This T cell receptor (beta chain) was obtained from a study of Graves' ophthalmopathy and Graves' hyperthyroidism. CDR3 regions of TCR beta were amplified from RNA transcripts. The authors performed first-round RT-PCR with HTBI primers and then a second-round multiplex PCR. One entry per CDR3 protein results from TCRdb running MiXCR on the multiplex PCR reads. The sample includes 450,000 to 600,000 distinct CDR3 sequences, 39% of them seen just once. Hyperthyroidism cases were recent diagnoses of under 2 months' duration in people aged 18 to 65. This CDR3 region has 11 residues. The V end lost 8 bases, the J end lost 5 bases, and 12 bases lay between the germline ends. Germline V lookup: CDR1 SQVTM, CDR2 ANQGSEA.

Sequenced input: peripheral blood or thyroid tissue (not recorded which). The chain links TRBV29-1 to TRBJ2-5, with D unresolved. The sequence was collected from an adult man with Graves' hyperthyroidism. The CDR3 loop is CSLAMRETQYF. As DNA, the CDR3 is TGCAGCTTGGCCATGCGGGAGACCCAGTACTTC.